This T cell receptor (beta chain) was sequenced for a study of identifying expanded T cells in peripheral blood. Clones were sequenced by immunoSEQ multiplex PCR, and TCRdb holds only the in-frame ones, with some missing. The top ten clones hold roughly 3.3% of a sample with 120,000 or so clones, roughly 84% of them seen once. Points from the study as a whole: Approximately two-week clone count variance significantly increased as total template count grew. About 1.2 clones differed between technical replicates, versus about 15 and 19 over time.

Between the trimmed V and J ends, which lost 3 bases and 2 bases, there was a span of 7 bases. The CDR3 runs 13 residues. Germline V lookup: CDR1 MNHNS, CDR2 SASEGT. This clone was counted between two and nine times. Its specificity is not known. The chain is built from TRBV6-1 and TRBJ1-2, with D uncertain. The sample was blood. This clonotype originated in a person aged 18-69 years in good health. The CDR3: CASSDGGNYGYTF. The CDR3 region has the DNA TGTGCCAGCAGTGACGGAGGGAACTATGGCTACACCTTC.